This T cell receptor beta chain comes out of a study of T-cell reconstitution after alpha-beta-depleted transplantation in children. The TCRbeta library was prepared with unique molecular identifiers. TCRdb analysed the PCR reads with MiXCR anew, one entry per CDR3 protein. Of approximately 490,000 distinct CDR3 sequences listed, roughly an eighth are singletons. Germline V CDR1 and CDR2: LNHDA, SQIVND (reference sequence). This CDR3 has 16 residues. J was trimmed by 4 bases and V by 4 bases; bases with no gene match: 7. The sequence derives from a human donor who donated a stem cell graft to a child with combined immunodeficiency. The chain uses TRBV19 and TRBJ2-1; 10 nucleotides agree with TRBD2. The starting material was PBMCs from the stem cell graft donor, obtained from the stem cell graft. The CDR3 DNA reads TGTGCCAGTAGTACCCTAGCGGGAGCGGTGTACAATGAGCAGTTCTTC. Encoded protein: CASSTLAGAVYNEQFF.